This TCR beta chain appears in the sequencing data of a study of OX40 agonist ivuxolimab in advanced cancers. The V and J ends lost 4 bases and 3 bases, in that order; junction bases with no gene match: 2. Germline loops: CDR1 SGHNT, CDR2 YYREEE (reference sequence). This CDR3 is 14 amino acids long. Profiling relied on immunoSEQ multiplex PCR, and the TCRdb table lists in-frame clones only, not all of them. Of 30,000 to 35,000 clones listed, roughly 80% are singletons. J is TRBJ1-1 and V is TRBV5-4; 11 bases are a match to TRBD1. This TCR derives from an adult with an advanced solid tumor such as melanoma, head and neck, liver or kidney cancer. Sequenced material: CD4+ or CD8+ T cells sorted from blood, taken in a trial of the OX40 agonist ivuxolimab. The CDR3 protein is CASSGTGGDTEAFF. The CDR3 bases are TGTGCCAGCAGCGGGACAGGGGGGGACACTGAAGCTTTCTTT.